This T cell receptor (beta chain) is drawn from a study of shared clonotypes between healthy human individuals. Study-wide background: A donor's plate count was three for CD4 naive and three for CD4 memory; CD8 naive had two and CD8 memory one.

Several immunoSEQ 96-well plates shared each subset's DNA, each plate a replicate. Data came from immunoSEQ multiplex PCR; TCRdb stores just in-frame clones and leaves some out. In the table there are more than 2 million clones, roughly 93% of which are singletons. V lost 3 bases and J lost 2; bases outside the gene matches: 3. Germline CDR1 is SGHDT and CDR2 is YYEEEE. CDR3 length: 15 residues. The naive CD8 fraction comprised CD45RO-negative cells positively selected for CCR7 and excluded terminally differentiated effector memory CD45RA+ cells. This receptor was identified in a man younger than 35 in good health. Some clones in this sample may be carry-over from other donors' samples. Sequenced sample: naive CD8+ T cells from PBMCs. The chain carries TRBV5-6 and TRBJ1-3, with TRBD1 identical over 9 bases. The CDR3 protein is CASSSGTGTGNTIYF. CDR3 DNA sequence: TGTGCCAGCAGCTCGGGGACAGGGACTGGAAACACCATATATTTT.